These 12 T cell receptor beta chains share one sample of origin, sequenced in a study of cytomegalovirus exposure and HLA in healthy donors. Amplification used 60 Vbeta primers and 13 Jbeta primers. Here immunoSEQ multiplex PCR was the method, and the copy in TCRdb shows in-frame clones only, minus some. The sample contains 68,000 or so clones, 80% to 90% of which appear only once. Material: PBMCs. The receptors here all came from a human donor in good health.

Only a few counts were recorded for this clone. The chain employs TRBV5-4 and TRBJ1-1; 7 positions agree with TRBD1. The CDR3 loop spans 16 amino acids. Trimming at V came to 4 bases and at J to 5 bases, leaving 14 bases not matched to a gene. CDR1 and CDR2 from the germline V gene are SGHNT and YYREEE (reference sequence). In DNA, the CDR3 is TGTGCCAGCAGCCCCCGGCGCGAGGGGGCGCGTACTGAAGCTTTCTTT. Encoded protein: CASSPRREGARTEAFF.

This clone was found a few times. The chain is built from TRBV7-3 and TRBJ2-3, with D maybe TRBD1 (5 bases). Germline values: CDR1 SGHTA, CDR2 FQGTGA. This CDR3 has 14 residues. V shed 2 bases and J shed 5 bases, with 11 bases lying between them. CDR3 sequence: CASSLQGARDTQYF. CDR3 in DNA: TGTGCCAGCAGCTTACAAGGGGCGAGAGATACGCAGTATTTT. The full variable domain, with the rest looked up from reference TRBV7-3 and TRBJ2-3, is GAGVSQTPSNKVTEKGKYVELRCDPISGHTALYWYRQSLGQGPEFLIYFQGTGAADDSGLPNDRFFAVRPEGSVSTLKIQRTERGDSAVYLCASSLQGARDTQYFGPGTRLTVL.

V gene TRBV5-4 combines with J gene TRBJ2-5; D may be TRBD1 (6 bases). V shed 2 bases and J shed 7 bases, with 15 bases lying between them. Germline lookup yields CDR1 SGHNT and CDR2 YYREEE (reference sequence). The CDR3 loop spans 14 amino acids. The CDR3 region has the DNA TGTGCCAGCAGCTTCGCAGGGGAATGGGGGACCCAGTACTTC. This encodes CASSFAGEWGTQYF.

This CDR3 reads CASSLDTGGTGELFF. Written as DNA, the CDR3 is TGTGCCAGCAGCTTGGATACAGGGGGGACCGGGGAGCTGTTTTTT. This sequence joins TRBV5-4 and TRBJ2-2; 8 bases line up with TRBD1. The CDR3 has 15 residues. J gave up 5 bases and V 0 bases, and 3 bases lay outside the gene matches. Looked up from germline, CDR1 is SGHNT and CDR2 is YYREEE (reference sequence). Supplemented by reference TRBV5-4 and TRBJ2-2, the full variable domain reads ETGVTQSPTHLIKTRGQQVTLRCSSQSGHNTVSWYQQALGQGPQFIFQYYREEENGRGNFPPRFSGLQFPNYSSELNVNALELDDSALYLCASSLDTGGTGELFFGEGSRLTVL.

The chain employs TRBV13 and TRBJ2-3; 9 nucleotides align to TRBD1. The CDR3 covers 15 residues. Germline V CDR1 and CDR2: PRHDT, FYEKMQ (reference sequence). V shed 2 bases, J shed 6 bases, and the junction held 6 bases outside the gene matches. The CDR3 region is CASSLKGQGSDTQYF. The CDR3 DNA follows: TGTGCCAGCAGCTTAAAAGGACAGGGGTCGGATACGCAGTATTTT.

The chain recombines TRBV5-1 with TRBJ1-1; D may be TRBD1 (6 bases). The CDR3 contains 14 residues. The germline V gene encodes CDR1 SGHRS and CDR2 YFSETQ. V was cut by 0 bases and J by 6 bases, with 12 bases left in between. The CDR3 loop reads CASSLEIRTAEAFF. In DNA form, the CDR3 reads TGCGCCAGCAGCTTGGAAATTAGGACAGCTGAAGCTTTCTTT.

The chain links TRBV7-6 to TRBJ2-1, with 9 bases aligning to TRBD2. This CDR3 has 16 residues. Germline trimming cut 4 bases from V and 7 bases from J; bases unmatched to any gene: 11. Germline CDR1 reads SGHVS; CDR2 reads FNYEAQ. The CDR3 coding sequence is TGTGCCAGCAGCTCCCTCCGGCGGGGGGGGGAAAATGAGCAGTTCTTC. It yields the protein CASSSLRRGGENEQFF.

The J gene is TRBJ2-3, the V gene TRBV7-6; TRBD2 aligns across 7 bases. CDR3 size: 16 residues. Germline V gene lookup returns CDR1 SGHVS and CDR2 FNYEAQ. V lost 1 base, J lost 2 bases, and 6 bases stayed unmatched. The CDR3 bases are TGTGCCAGCAGCTTAGGATCGGGGGGATACACAGATACGCAGTATTTT. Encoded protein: CASSLGSGGYTDTQYF.

CDR3 sequence reads: CASSPQQGWSGYTF. The CDR3 coding sequence is TGTGCCAGCAGTCCGCAACAGGGGTGGTCTGGCTACACCTTC. J is TRBJ1-2 and V is TRBV28; TRBD1 agrees at 7 bases. This CDR3 has 14 residues. Germline V gene data show CDR1 as MDHEN and CDR2 as SYDVKM. Trimming removed 5 bases from V and 7 bases from J; junction bases left unmatched: 10.

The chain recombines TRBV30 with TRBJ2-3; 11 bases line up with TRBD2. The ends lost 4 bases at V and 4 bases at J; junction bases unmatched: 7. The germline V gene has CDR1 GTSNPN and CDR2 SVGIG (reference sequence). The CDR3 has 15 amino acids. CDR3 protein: CAWTTSGGSADTQYF. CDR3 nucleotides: TGTGCCTGGACTACTAGCGGGGGTAGTGCAGATACGCAGTATTTT.

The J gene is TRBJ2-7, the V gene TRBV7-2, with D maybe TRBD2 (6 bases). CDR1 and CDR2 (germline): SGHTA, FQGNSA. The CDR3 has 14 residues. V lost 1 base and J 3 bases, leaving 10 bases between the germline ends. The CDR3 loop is CASSLEARGYEQYF. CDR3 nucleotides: TGTGCCAGCAGCTTAGAAGCGCGGGGCTACGAGCAGTACTTC.

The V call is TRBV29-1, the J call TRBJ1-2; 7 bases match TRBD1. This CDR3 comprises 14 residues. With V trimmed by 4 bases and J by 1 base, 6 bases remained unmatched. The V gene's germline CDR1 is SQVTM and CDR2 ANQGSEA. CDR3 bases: TGCAGCGTTGGGGTGACAGGGTTTAACTATGGCTACACCTTC. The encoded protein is CSVGVTGFNYGYTF.